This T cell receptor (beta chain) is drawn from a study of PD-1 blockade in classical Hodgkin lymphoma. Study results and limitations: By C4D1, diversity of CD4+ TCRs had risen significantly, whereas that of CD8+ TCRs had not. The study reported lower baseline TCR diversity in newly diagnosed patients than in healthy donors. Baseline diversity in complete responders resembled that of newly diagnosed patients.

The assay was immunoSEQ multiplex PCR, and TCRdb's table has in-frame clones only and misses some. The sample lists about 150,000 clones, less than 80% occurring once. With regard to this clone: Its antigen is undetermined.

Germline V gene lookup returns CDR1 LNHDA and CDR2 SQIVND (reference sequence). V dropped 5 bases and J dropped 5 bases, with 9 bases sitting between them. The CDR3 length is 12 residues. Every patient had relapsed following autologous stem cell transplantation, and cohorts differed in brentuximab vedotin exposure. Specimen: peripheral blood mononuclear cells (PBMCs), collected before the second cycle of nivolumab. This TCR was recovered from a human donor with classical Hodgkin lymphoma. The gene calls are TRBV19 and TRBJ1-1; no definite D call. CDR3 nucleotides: TGTGCCAGTAGTTTGTTTGGGACTGAAGCTTTCTTT. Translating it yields CASSLFGTEAFF.